Sequencing of this TCR beta chain was carried out in a study of blood T cell repertoires in COVID-19 (dated by TCRdb to 2019 to 2021). About the study as a whole: Collaborator samples came from the United States, Italy and Spain and covered acute and convalescent phases of COVID-19. The samples were drawn from the first 160 participants of the ongoing ImmuneRACE study and from over 950 subjects provided by 6 global collaborators. A freely available public database, intended as a resource for researchers studying the immune response to SARS-CoV-2, is where the repertoires were released. Where available, HLA class I and class II types were obtained from metadata supplied by the sample provider rather than from assay-based typing. Deeply sampled blood TCRbeta repertoires from subjects exposed to, actively infected with, or recovered from COVID-19 were included in the dataset. The material from the prospective study consisted of cDNA or gDNA derived from T cells, B-cell-depleted T cells, or PBMCs. A de-identified subject ID, COVID-19 status, age in years and sex were almost always included in the sample metadata.

What the research found in general, with its limitations: The quantity of clinical and demographic metadata differed by source and by participant and was supplied without curation.

Participants in the prospective study were aged 18 to 89 years, lived in over 20 United States geographic areas, and enrolled through a virtual design. To assign participants to cohorts, the prospective study relied on clinical history that participants themselves reported in a screening survey and a study questionnaire. Mobile phlebotomists in the prospective study collected whole blood, serum and a nasopharyngeal or oropharyngeal swab from every participant. Prospective study participants could optionally give additional blood draws and questionnaires over an approximately two-month period. Before DNA extraction, prospective study blood samples were shipped either frozen or at room temperature. The V end gives up 2 bases and the J end 5 bases, leaving 5 bases in the junction not matched to a gene. The germline V gene sets CDR1 to SGDLS and CDR2 to YYNGEE. The CDR3 runs 15 residues from the cysteine to the phenylalanine. Of the read, only the CDR3 DNA is kept; its 45 bases are in frame from base 1.

This clone has a handful of counts. No cognate antigen has been identified for it. No quality values exist for individual bases; no much larger clone is one base distant. TCRbeta CDR3 regions were amplified from genomic DNA by means of the immunoSEQ Assay, a bias-controlled multiplex PCR. In the paper's pipeline: The number of nucleated cells in each sample was estimated by amplification of reference gene primers within the assay. To quantify the absolute abundance of each unique TCRbeta CDR3 rearrangement, sequence reads were collapsed and filtered. For each sample, productive Simpson clonality was calculated as the square root of Simpson's diversity index over productive rearrangements. This is the immuneACCESS table as TCRdb keeps it, with only in-frame sequences that have V and J called. A part of the clones is gone; compared with another copy, unresolved V genes explain less than half, and the rest is unexplained. Clone size and the V and J calls come from that table; the DNA yielded D and trimming. This sample is represented by about 240,000 clones; roughly 86% of them were singletons. Clones ranked in the top ten supply 3.3% of the sample.

The source of this sequence is a woman aged 40 to 55 with acute COVID-19. The material sequenced was PBMCs or T cells enriched from blood (not recorded which). The V and J segments used are TRBV9 and TRBJ2-1; 9 nucleotides in the junction match TRBD1. The CDR3: CASSVRDRANNEQFF. The nucleotide sequence reads TGTGCCAGCAGCGTGCGGGACAGGGCCAACAATGAGCAGTTCTTC.